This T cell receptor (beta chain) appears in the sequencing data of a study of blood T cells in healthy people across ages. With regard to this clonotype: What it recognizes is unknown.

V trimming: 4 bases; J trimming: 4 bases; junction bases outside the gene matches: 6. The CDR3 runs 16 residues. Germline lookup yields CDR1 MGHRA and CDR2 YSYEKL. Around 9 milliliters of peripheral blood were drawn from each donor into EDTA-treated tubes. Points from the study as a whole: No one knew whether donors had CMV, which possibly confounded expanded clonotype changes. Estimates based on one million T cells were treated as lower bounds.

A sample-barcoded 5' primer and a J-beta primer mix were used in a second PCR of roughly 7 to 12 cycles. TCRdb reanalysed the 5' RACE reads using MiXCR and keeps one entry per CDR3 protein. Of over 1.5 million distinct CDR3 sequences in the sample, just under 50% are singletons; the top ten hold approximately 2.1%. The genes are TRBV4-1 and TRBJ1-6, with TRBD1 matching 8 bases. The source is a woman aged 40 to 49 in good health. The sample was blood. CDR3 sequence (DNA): TGCGCCAGCAGCCCGGGGACAGGATCTTATAATTCACCCCTCCACTTT. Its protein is CASSPGTGSYNSPLHF.